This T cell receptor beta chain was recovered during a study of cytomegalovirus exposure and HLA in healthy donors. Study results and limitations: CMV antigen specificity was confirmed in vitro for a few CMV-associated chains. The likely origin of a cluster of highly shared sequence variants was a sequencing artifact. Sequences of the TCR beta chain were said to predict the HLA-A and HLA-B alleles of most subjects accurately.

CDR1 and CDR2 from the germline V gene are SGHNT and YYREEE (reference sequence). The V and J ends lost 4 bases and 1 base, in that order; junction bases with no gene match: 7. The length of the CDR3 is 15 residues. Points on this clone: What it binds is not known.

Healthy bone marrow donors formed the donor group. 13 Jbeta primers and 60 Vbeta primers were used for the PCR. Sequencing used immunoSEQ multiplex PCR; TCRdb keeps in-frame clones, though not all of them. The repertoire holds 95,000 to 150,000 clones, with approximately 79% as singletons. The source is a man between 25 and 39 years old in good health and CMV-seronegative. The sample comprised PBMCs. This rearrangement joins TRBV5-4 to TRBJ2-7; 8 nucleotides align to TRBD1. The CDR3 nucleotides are TGTGCCAGCAGCCCGACCGGGACAGGTTCCTACGAGCAGTACTTC. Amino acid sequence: CASSPTGTGSYEQYF. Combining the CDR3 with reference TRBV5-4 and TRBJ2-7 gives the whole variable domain ETGVTQSPTHLIKTRGQQVTLRCSSQSGHNTVSWYQQALGQGPQFIFQYYREEENGRGNFPPRFSGLQFPNYSSELNVNALELDDSALYLCASSPTGTGSYEQYFGPGTRLTVT.